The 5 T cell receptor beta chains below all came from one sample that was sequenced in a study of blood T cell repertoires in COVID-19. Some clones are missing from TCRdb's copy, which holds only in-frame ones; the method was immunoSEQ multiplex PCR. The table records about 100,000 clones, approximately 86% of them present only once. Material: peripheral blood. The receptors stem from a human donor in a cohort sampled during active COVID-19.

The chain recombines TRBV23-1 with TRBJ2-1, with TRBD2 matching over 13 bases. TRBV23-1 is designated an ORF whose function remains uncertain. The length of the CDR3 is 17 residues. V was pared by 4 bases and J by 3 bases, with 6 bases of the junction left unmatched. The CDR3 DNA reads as TGCGCCAGCAGTCCGGGACTAGCGGGATCCCGCTACAATGAGCAGTTCTTC. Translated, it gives CASSPGLAGSRYNEQFF.

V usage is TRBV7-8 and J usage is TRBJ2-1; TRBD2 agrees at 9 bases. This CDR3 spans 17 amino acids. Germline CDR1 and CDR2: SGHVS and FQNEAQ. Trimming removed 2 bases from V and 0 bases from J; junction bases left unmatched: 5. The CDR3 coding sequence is TGTGCCAGCAGCTTACTGCGGGAGGGGAGCTCCTACAATGAGCAGTTCTTC. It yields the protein CASSLLREGSSYNEQFF.

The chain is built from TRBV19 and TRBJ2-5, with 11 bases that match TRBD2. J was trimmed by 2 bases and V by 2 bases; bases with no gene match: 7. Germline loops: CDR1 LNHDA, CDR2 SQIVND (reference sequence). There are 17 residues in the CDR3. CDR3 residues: CASSIIALAGGQETQYF. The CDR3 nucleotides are TGTGCCAGTAGTATAATTGCCCTAGCGGGAGGACAAGAGACCCAGTACTTC.

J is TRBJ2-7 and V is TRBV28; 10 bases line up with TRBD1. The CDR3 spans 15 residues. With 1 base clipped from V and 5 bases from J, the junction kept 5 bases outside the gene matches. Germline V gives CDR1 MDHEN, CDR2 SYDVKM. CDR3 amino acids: CASSLFPGQGNEQYF. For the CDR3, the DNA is TGTGCCAGCAGTTTATTCCCGGGACAGGGGAACGAGCAGTACTTC.

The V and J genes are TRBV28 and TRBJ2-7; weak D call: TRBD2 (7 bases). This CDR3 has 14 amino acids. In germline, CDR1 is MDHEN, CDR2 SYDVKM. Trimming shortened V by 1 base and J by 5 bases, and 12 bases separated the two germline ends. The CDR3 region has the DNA TGTGCCAGCAGTTTATCGGGGGGCGCGGACGAGCAGTACTTC. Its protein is CASSLSGGADEQYF. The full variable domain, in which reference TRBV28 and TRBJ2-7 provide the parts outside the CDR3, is DVKVTQSSRYLVKRTGEKVFLECVQDMDHENMFWYRQDPGLGLRLIYFSYDVKMKEKGDIPEGYSVSREKKERFSLILESASTNQTSMYLCASSLSGGADEQYFGPGTRLTVT.